Below are 8 T cell receptor beta chains sequenced from a single sample in a study of blood T cell repertoires in COVID-19. The assay was immunoSEQ multiplex PCR, and TCRdb's table has in-frame clones only and misses some. The repertoire includes about 130,000 clones, over 75% of them detected once, and 10% to 15% sits in the top ten. Source material: peripheral blood. Receptors were obtained from a man between 60 and 75 years old with acute or convalescent COVID-19.

The chain has TRBV3-1 (or the pseudogene TRBV3-2) and TRBJ2-1; TRBD1 matches 12 bases. J was trimmed by 8 bases and V by 3 bases; bases with no gene match: 2. The CDR3 spans 14 residues. Looked up from germline, CDR1 is LGHDT and CDR2 is YNNKEL (reference sequence). In nucleotides, the CDR3 is TGTGCCAGCAGCCAGGGGACAGGGGGCTATGAGCAGTTCTTC. It codes for CASSQGTGGYEQFF.

The CDR3 bases are TGTGCCAGCAGCCAAGAGTTGGGCAGGGTGTTTACTATATCCTATGGCTACACCTTC. Its translation: CASSQELGRVFTISYGYTF. This chain connects TRBV3-1 (or the pseudogene TRBV3-2) to TRBJ1-2, with a weak D call TRBD1 (5 bases). The CDR3 spans 19 residues. V shed 0 bases and J shed 4 bases, with 24 bases lying between them. From germline, CDR1 is LGHDT and CDR2 YNNKEL (reference sequence).

In its sample, this clone was seen once. The genes are TRBV6-1 and TRBJ2-7, with 12 bases that match TRBD2. Per the germline V gene, CDR1 is MNHNS and CDR2 is SASEGT. The V and J ends lost 3 bases and 4 bases, in that order; junction bases with no gene match: 7. The CDR3 is 16 residues long. The CDR3 here is CASSDRLAGVMYEQYF. The DNA of the CDR3 is TGTGCCAGCAGTGATCGACTAGCGGGAGTAATGTACGAGCAGTACTTC.

CDR3: CASSQGLNNEQFF. The CDR3 nucleotides are TGTGCCAGCAGCCAGGGACTTAACAATGAGCAGTTCTTC. The chain recombines TRBV5-4 with TRBJ2-1; possibly TRBD2 for D (6 bases). This CDR3 is 13 amino acids long. Trimming removed 4 bases at V and 5 bases at J, with 10 bases between. Germline V gene data show CDR1 as SGHNT and CDR2 as YYREEE (reference sequence).

The J gene is TRBJ2-2, the V gene TRBV5-1; D may be TRBD1 (6 bases). Germline CDR1 and CDR2: SGHRS and YFSETQ. The CDR3 sequence is 17 residues long. V lost 3 bases, J lost 0 bases, and 15 bases lay in between. CDR3: CASSSAGAPTNTGELFF. CDR3 sequence (DNA): TGCGCCAGCAGCTCTGCAGGGGCCCCCACGAACACCGGGGAGCTGTTTTTT. The full variable domain, with the rest looked up from reference TRBV5-1 and TRBJ2-2, is KAGVTQTPRYLIKTRGQQVTLSCSPISGHRSVSWYQQTPGQGLQFLFEYFSETQRNKGNFPGRFSGRQFSNSRSEMNVSTLELGDSALYLCASSSAGAPTNTGELFFGEGSRLTVL.

This clone showed up just a few times. The rearrangement joins TRBV3-1 (or the pseudogene TRBV3-2) to TRBJ1-2; D gene uncertain. CDR1 is LGHDT, CDR2 YNNKEL, per germline (reference sequence). CDR3 length: 12 amino acids. Trimming removed 4 bases at V and 8 bases at J, with 11 bases between. DNA of the CDR3: TGTGCCAGCAGCCCAGCCGGCGGCGGCTACACCTTC. This codes for CASSPAGGGYTF.

V is TRBV19 and J is TRBJ2-3; 12 bases match TRBD2. V lost 2 bases, J lost 2 bases, and 5 bases stayed unmatched. Germline V lookup: CDR1 LNHDA, CDR2 SQIVND (reference sequence). CDR3 length: 17 residues. Here the CDR3 reads CASSIRRLAGATDTQYF. Written as DNA, the CDR3 is TGTGCCAGTAGTATAAGGAGACTAGCGGGAGCCACAGATACGCAGTATTTT.

This clone was picked up one time. DNA for the CDR3: TGTGCCACCAGCAGAGAGCTGGGGAGAAAAGGCTACACCTTC. Residues: CATSRELGRKGYTF. The chain couples TRBV15 to TRBJ1-2; no definite D call. This CDR3 spans 14 amino acids. Trimming removed 0 bases at V and 8 bases at J, with 13 bases between. Germline CDR1 reads LNHNV; CDR2 reads YYDKDF (reference sequence). Full variable domain (rest looked up from reference TRBV15 and TRBJ1-2): DAMVIQNPRYQVTQFGKPVTLSCSQTLNHNVMYWYQQKSSQAPKLLFHYYDKDFNNEADTPDNFQSRRPNTSFCFLDIRSPGLGDTAMYLCATSRELGRKGYTFGSGTRLTVV.